The clone carrying this T cell receptor beta chain appeared a single time. Its antigen is as yet unknown. Only in-frame clones appear in the TCRdb table, and some are missing; sequencing was by immunoSEQ multiplex PCR. The sample holds roughly 45,000 clones; about 90% are singletons and the top ten take 0.6% to 0.7%. The entry originates in a study of Tregs in tolerant kidney transplant recipients. The study's findings and limits: Few patients were studied, so findings need validation in larger groups.

The clonotype was recovered from a human donor in good health. Sample: Tregs from blood.

The CDR3 sequence: CASSVSPSGGPYF. In DNA form, the CDR3 reads TGTGCCAGCAGCGTATCCCCCTCGGGGGGCCCTTACTTC. V gene TRBV9 combines with J gene TRBJ2-5; D is possibly TRBD2 (7 bases). The CDR3 has 13 amino acids. V was clipped by 1 base and J by 14 bases, with 18 bases between them. CDR1 is SGDLS and CDR2 is YYNGEE in the germline V gene. Filled out from reference TRBV9 and TRBJ2-5, the complete variable domain reads DSGVTQTPKHLITATGQRVTLRCSPRSGDLSVYWYQQSLDQGLQFLIQYYNGEERAKGNILERFSAQQFPDLHSELNLSSLELGDSALYFCASSVSPSGGPYFGPGTRLLVL.